The rows below give T cell receptor beta chains drawn from one sample of a study of blood T cells in healthy people across ages. TCRdb ran MiXCR on the 5' RACE reads and lists one entry per CDR3 protein. The table shows about 640,000 distinct CDR3 sequences, with roughly 58% occurring only once. Sequenced sample: blood. The receptors stem from a man between 60 and 75 years old in good health. CDR3s include the opening cysteine and the closing phenylalanine or tryptophan.

CDR3 protein: CSARDDRARDEQYF; V gene: TRBV20-1
CDR3 protein: CASSYRTSGVPDTQYF; V gene: TRBV5-1
CDR3 protein: CASSDSHGETQYF; V gene: TRBV2
CDR3 protein: CASSAQGQGNSPLHF; V gene: TRBV5-1
CDR3 protein: CASSRRQPFTEAFF; V gene: TRBV18
CDR3 protein: CASSVDVSYNEQFF; V gene: TRBV7-9
CDR3 protein: CASRPAGANYGYTF; V gene: TRBV7-2
CDR3 protein: CSARDVERDSYEQYF; V gene: TRBV20-1
CDR3 protein: CSASPGTGVAKNIQYF; V gene: TRBV20-1
CDR3 protein: CASSPSDRLDSPLHF; V gene: TRBV28
CDR3 protein: CSAITGAGETQYF; V gene: TRBV20-1
CDR3 protein: CASRQGLNEQFF; V gene: TRBV5-1
CDR3 protein: CASRAGGAEQYF; V gene: TRBV6-4
CDR3 protein: CASSQGTSGGHEQFF; V gene: TRBV5-1
CDR3 protein: CASRLNSGGAGETQYF; V gene: TRBV7-2
CDR3 protein: CASSLASTFGNQPQHF; V gene: TRBV5-6
CDR3 protein: CSAREYSSYEQYF; V gene: TRBV20-1
CDR3 protein: CASSPESGAQETQYF; V gene: TRBV5-1
CDR3 protein: CSTVEQGNQETQYF; V gene: TRBV29-1
CDR3 protein: CASSSYRDSYGYTF; V gene: TRBV5-5
CDR3 protein: CSARVGSNSPLHF; V gene: TRBV20-1
CDR3 protein: CASSAVRGYEQYF; V gene: TRBV7-2
CDR3 protein: CSARDLGSSYEQYF; V gene: TRBV20-1
CDR3 protein: CSAPGQGIEKLFF; V gene: TRBV20-1
CDR3 protein: CASSRAGRNQPQHF; V gene: TRBV7-2
CDR3 protein: CAITPDRFPDTQYF; V gene: TRBV10-1
CDR3 protein: CASSLSAFVRGGNEQFF; V gene: TRBV7-2
CDR3 protein: CASRQSSGANVLTF; V gene: TRBV12-3/TRBV12-4
CDR3 protein: CSAMTGGDQETQYF; V gene: TRBV20-1
CDR3 protein: CASSAGDRGSYGYTF; V gene: TRBV5-1
CDR3 protein: CAIRRVDGYTF; V gene: TRBV10-3
CDR3 protein: CSAVPGTGSYEQYF; V gene: TRBV20-1